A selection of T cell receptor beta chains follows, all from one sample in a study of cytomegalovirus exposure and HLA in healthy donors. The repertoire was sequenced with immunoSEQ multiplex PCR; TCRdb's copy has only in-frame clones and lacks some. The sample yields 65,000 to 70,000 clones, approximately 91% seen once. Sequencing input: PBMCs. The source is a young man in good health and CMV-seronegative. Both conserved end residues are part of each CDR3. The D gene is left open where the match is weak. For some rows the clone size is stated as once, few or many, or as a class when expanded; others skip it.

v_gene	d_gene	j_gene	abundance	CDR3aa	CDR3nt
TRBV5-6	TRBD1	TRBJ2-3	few	CASSSFRDRRTDTQYF	TGTGCCAGCAGTTCCTTTCGGGACAGGCGCACAGATACGCAGTATTTT
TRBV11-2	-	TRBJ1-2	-	CASRPLRERYGYTF	TGTGCCAGCAGACCACTCAGGGAACGCTATGGCTACACCTTC
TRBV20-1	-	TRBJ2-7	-	CSARLNYEQYF	TGCAGTGCTAGACTAAACTACGAGCAGTACTTC
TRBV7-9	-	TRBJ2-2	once	CASSGLSGQVRELFF	TGTGCCAGCAGCGGACTAAGCGGACAGGTCCGCGAGCTGTTTTTT
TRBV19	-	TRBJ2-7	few	CASSHQAGPLEQYF	TGTGCCAGTAGTCACCAGGCGGGCCCTCTCGAGCAGTACTTC
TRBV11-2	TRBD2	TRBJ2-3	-	CASGTSGRSDTQYF	TGTGCCAGCGGGACTAGCGGGAGGAGTGATACGCAGTATTTT
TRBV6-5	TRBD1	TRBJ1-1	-	CASSYDRGANTEAFF	TGTGCCAGCAGTTATGACAGGGGCGCGAACACTGAAGCTTTCTTT
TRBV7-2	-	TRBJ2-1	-	CASSPRQERYNEQFF	TGTGCCAGCAGCCCGAGACAGGAGCGCTACAATGAGCAGTTCTTC
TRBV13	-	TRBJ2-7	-	CASSLGRSHEQYF	TGTGCCAGCAGCTTAGGGAGGAGCCACGAGCAGTACTTC
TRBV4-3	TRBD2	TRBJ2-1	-	CASSHTAGGPNEQFF	TGCGCCAGCAGCCACACGGCGGGAGGGCCCAATGAGCAGTTCTTC
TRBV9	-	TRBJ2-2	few	CASSGTSNTGELFF	TGTGCCAGCAGTGGGACTTCGAACACCGGGGAGCTGTTTTTT
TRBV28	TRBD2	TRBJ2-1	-	CASSLSRLAGSSYNEQFF	TGTGCCAGCAGTTTATCCCGACTAGCGGGGAGCTCCTACAATGAGCAGTTCTTC
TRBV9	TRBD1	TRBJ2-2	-	CASSVGTGTGENTGELFF	TGTGCCAGCAGCGTAGGCACCGGGACAGGGGAGAACACCGGGGAGCTGTTTTTT
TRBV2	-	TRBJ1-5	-	CASSDSGNQPQHF	TGTGCCAGCAGTGATTCAGGCAATCAGCCCCAGCATTTT
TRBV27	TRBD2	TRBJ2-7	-	CASSQASGRLLEQYF	TGTGCCTCAAGTCAGGCTAGCGGGAGACTTCTCGAGCAGTACTTC
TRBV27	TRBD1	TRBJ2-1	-	CASSYGTGGVNEQFF	TGTGCCAGCAGTTACGGGACAGGGGGTGTCAATGAGCAGTTCTTC
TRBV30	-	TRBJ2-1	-	CAWTESRGDEQFF	TGTGCCTGGACCGAGAGCAGGGGAGATGAGCAGTTCTTC
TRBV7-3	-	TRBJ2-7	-	CASSLRGGKAYEQYF	TGTGCCAGCAGCCTTCGGGGCGGGAAGGCCTACGAGCAGTACTTC
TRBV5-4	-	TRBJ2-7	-	CASSLAGGGYEQYF	TGTGCCAGCAGCTTGGCTGGTGGAGGCTACGAGCAGTACTTC
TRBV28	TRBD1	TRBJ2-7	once	CASSFGQGFYEQYF	TGTGCCAGCAGTTTTGGACAGGGATTTTACGAGCAGTACTTC
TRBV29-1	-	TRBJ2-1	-	CSGTGLGNEQFF	TGCAGCGGAACAGGGCTGGGGAATGAGCAGTTCTTC
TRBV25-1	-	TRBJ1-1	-	CASSEYLREGTEAFF	TGTGCCAGCAGTGAATATTTGCGGGAGGGCACTGAAGCTTTCTTT
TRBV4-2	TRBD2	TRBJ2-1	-	CASSQDGPGGEGNEQFF	TGTGCCAGCAGCCAAGATGGGCCTGGGGGGGAGGGAAATGAGCAGTTCTTC
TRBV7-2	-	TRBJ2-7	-	CASSFSPGSYEQYF	TGTGCCAGCAGCTTTAGTCCTGGTTCGTACGAGCAGTACTTC
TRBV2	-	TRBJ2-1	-	CASSDGRGRQFF	TGTGCCAGCAGTGATGGTCGAGGGAGGCAGTTCTTC
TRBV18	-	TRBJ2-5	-	CASSQQETQYF	TGTGCCAGCTCTCAACAAGAGACCCAGTACTTC
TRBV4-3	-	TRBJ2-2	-	CASSQEQGSNTGELFF	TGCGCCAGCAGCCAGGAACAGGGTTCGAACACCGGGGAGCTGTTTTTT
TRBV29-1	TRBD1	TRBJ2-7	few	CSVEGGQGADEQYF	TGCAGCGTTGAGGGGGGACAGGGGGCCGACGAGCAGTACTTC
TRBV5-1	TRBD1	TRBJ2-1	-	CASSLGRTGAYNEQFF	TGCGCCAGCAGCCTCGGTAGGACAGGGGCGTACAATGAGCAGTTCTTC
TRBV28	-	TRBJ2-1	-	CASYDRYNEQFF	TGTGCCAGCTACGACAGATACAATGAGCAGTTCTTC
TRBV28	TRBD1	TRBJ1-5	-	CASSPQGLGNQPQHF	TGTGCCAGCAGCCCACAGGGGTTAGGGAATCAGCCCCAGCATTTT
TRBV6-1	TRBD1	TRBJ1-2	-	CASSEGWDRVYGYTF	TGTGCCAGCAGTGAAGGTTGGGACAGGGTCTATGGCTACACCTTC
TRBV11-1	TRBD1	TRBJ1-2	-	CASSSGTGVFGYTF	TGTGCCAGCAGCTCTGGGACAGGGGTCTTTGGCTACACCTTC
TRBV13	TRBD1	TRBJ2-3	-	CASSPTGADTQYF	TGTGCCAGCAGTCCGACAGGGGCAGATACGCAGTATTTT
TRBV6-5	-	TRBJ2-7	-	CASSYRDTYEQYF	TGTGCCAGCAGTTACCGGGACACCTACGAGCAGTACTTC
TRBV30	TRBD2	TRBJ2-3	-	CAWSGGGRGADTQYF	TGTGCCTGGAGTGGGGGCGGGAGGGGAGCAGATACGCAGTATTTT
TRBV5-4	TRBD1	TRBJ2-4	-	CASSPTGGIGIQYF	TGTGCCAGCAGCCCTACAGGGGGAATTGGCATTCAGTACTTC
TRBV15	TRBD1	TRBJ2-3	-	CATSRGARGRLDTQYF	TGTGCCACCAGCAGAGGGGCCAGGGGGCGACTAGATACGCAGTATTTT
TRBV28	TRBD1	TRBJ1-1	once	CASSTLGQGRGGTEAFF	TGTGCCAGCAGCACCCTGGGACAGGGAAGGGGGGGCACTGAAGCTTTCTTT
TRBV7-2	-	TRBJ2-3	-	CASSFVSTNTDTQYF	TGTGCCAGCAGCTTCGTCTCCACTAATACAGATACGCAGTATTTT
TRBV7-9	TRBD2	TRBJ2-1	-	CASSWTSGRLHNEQFF	TGTGCCAGCAGCTGGACTAGCGGGAGGCTCCACAATGAGCAGTTCTTC
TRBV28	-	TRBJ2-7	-	CASSPTGTWQYF	TGTGCCAGCAGCCCTACCGGGACATGGCAGTACTTC
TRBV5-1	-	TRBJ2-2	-	CASSPLGVANTGELFF	TGCGCCAGCAGCCCCCTCGGGGTAGCGAACACCGGGGAGCTGTTTTTT
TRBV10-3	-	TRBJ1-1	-	CAISEVGATEAFF	TGTGCCATCAGTGAGGTGGGGGCGACTGAAGCTTTCTTT
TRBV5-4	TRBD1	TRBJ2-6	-	CASGDRDRGLGANVLTF	TGTGCCAGCGGGGACCGGGACAGGGGTCTCGGGGCCAACGTCCTGACTTTC
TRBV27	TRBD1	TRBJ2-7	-	CASSLIGQGGYEQYF	TGTGCCAGCAGTCTGATCGGACAGGGTGGTTACGAGCAGTACTTC
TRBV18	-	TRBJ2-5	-	CASSPELGKETQYF	TGTGCCAGCTCACCAGAGCTAGGAAAAGAGACCCAGTACTTC
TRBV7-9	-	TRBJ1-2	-	CASSFVENYGYTF	TGTGCCAGCAGCTTTGTAGAGAACTATGGCTACACCTTC
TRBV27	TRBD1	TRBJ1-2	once	CASSFSRDRVPAEGGYTF	TGTGCCAGCAGTTTCTCTCGGGACAGGGTGCCCGCGGAAGGTGGCTACACCTTC
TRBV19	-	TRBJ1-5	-	CASSRAGVNQPQHF	TGTGCCAGTAGCCGCGCAGGGGTCAATCAGCCCCAGCATTTT
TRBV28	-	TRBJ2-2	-	CASSLASRRGGELFF	TGTGCCAGCAGTTTAGCATCCAGGAGGGGCGGGGAGCTGTTTTTT
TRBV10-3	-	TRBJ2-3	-	CAIRGSGRTDTQYF	TGTGCCATCAGGGGTAGCGGTCGCACAGATACGCAGTATTTT
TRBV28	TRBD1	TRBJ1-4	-	CATEPRDRGPAWEKLFF	TGTGCCACAGAACCCCGGGACAGGGGCCCGGCCTGGGAAAAACTGTTTTTT
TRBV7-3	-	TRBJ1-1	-	CASSSGGTEAFF	TGTGCCAGCAGCTCGGGGGGTACTGAAGCTTTCTTT
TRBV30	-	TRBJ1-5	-	CAWSAGSNQPQHF	TGTGCCTGGAGTGCAGGGAGCAATCAGCCCCAGCATTTT
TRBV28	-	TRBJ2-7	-	CASRTEIDEQYF	TGTGCCAGCAGGACGGAGATTGACGAGCAGTACTTC
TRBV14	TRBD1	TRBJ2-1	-	CASSSRSRGQEQFF	TGTGCCAGCAGCTCACGCAGCAGGGGGCAGGAGCAGTTCTTC
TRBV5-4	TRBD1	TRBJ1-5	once	CASSPDRGEQPQHF	TGTGCCAGCAGCCCCGACAGGGGGGAGCAGCCCCAGCATTTT
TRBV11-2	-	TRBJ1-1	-	CASSLVGLTEAFF	TGTGCCAGCAGCTTAGTTGGCCTCACTGAAGCTTTCTTT
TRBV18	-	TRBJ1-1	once	CASSQRASDPTEAFF	TGTGCCAGCTCACAGAGGGCATCTGACCCCACTGAAGCTTTCTTT